This record concerns one T cell receptor (beta chain) sequence. Antigen unknown. Sequencing depth was up to 500,000 reads per sample. TCRdb's copy holds only in-frame clones and misses some; the assay was immunoSEQ multiplex PCR. This sample has tens of thousands of clones, with about 75% found just once. The V gene lost 5 bases and the J gene lost 6 bases, with 18 bases spanning the gap. The CDR3 loop spans 15 amino acids. In germline, CDR1 is KGHSH, CDR2 LQKENI. These data belong to a study of pediatric ulcerative colitis. Study results and limitations: Blood-derived T cells may be present in rectal pinch biopsies. Blood-rectal clonal overlap within each person was significantly higher in ulcerative colitis patients than controls.

The rectum was sampled with one to two pinch biopsies at colonoscopy. Before the diagnostic colonoscopy, ulcerative colitis patients were free of immunosuppressive medication. The chain couples TRBV18 to TRBJ2-3; D is uncertain. What was sequenced was gut tissue. This clonotype was sampled from a boy younger than 18 with severe ulcerative colitis. The CDR3 loop reads CASSVVGSSTDTQYF. The DNA of the CDR3 is TGTGCCAGCTCAGTAGTGGGGTCCTCCACGGATACGCAGTATTTT. Full variable domain (missing parts from reference TRBV18 and TRBJ2-3): NAGVMQNPRHLVRRRGQEARLRCSPMKGHSHVYWYRQLPEEGLKFMVYLQKENIIDESGMPKERFSAEFPKEGPSILRIQQVVRGDSAAYFCASSVVGSSTDTQYFGPGTRLTVL.